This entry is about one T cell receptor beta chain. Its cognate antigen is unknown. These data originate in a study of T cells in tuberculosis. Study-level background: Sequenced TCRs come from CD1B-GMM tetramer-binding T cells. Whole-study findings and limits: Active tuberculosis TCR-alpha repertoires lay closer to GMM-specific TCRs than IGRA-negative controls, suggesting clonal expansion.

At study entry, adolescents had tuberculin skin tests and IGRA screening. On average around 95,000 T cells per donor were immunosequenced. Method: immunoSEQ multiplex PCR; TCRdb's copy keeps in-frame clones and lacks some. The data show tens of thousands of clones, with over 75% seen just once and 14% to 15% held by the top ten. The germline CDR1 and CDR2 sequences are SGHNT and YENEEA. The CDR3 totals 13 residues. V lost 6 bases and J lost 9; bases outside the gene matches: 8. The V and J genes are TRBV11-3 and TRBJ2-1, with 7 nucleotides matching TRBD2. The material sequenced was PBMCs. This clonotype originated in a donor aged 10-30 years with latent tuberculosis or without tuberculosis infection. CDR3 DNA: TGTGCCAGCAGTCCCCGCGGGGGTGGTGAGCAGTTCTTC. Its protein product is CASSPRGGGEQFF.